This entry lists 13 T cell receptor beta chains sequenced from one sample in a study of shared clonotypes between healthy human individuals. TCRdb's table, derived via immunoSEQ multiplex PCR, lists solely in-frame clones and lacks some. The sample carries roughly 2.5 million clones, just over 90% recorded once. The sequenced sample consisted of naive CD4+ T cells sorted from blood. Subset described: CD45RA+ positively selected. The receptors here all came from a man aged 18 to 29 in good health.

The chain recombines TRBV12-5 with TRBJ2-3; D is unresolved. This CDR3 has 17 amino acids. Trimming left V 5 bases short and J 0 bases short, with 18 bases between. Germline V gives CDR1 LGHNT, CDR2 FRNRAP. DNA for the CDR3: TGTGCTAGTGGTCAAACCCCCCGGGTTCCTAGCACAGATACGCAGTATTTT. Its translation: CASGQTPRVPSTDTQYF. Based on the CDR3 plus reference TRBV12-5 and TRBJ2-3, the full variable domain is DARVTQTPRHKVTEMGQEVTMRCQPILGHNTVFWYRQTMMQGLELLAYFRNRAPLDDSGMPKDRFSAEMPDATLATLKIQPSEPRDSAVYFCASGQTPRVPSTDTQYFGPGTRLTVL.

The chain combines TRBV19 with TRBJ1-2, with TRBD1 matching over 9 bases. J was trimmed by 3 bases and V by 3 bases; bases with no gene match: 8. The CDR3 length is 16 residues. From germline, CDR1 is LNHDA and CDR2 SQIVND (reference sequence). The CDR3 DNA reads as TGTGCCAGTAGTATCACCGGGACAGGGACGTACTATGGCTACACCTTC. Its protein is CASSITGTGTYYGYTF.

The rearrangement links TRBV2 to TRBJ2-7; D is unresolved. The CDR3 contains 12 residues. The germline V gene encodes CDR1 SNHLY and CDR2 FYNNEI. Between the trimmed V and J ends, which lost 4 bases and 7 bases, there was a span of 11 bases. The CDR3 nucleotides are TGTGCCAGCAGTGTGGAAGGTCCGGAGCAGTACTTC. Residues: CASSVEGPEQYF.

This clone was detected only once. The V and J genes are TRBV25-1 and TRBJ2-5; D remains unclear. The J call is uncertain, as TRBJ2-7 better fits the DNA end. Germline lookup yields CDR1 MGHDK and CDR2 SYGVNS. The CDR3 spans 15 residues. For the CDR3, the DNA is TGTGCCAGCAGTGCCCAGAACGAACCCCCCTACGAGCAGTACTTC. It encodes CASSAQNEPPYEQYF.

V gene TRBV5-1 combines with J gene TRBJ1-6; 10 positions agree with TRBD1. V lost 4 bases to trimming and J lost 13 bases; unmatched junction nucleotides: 14. The CDR3 runs to 16 residues. Germline CDR1 is SGHRS and CDR2 is YFSETQ. CDR3 coding DNA: TGCGCCAGCAGCCCGACAGGGGGCTATGAAAACCGGCCCCTCCACTTT. The encoded protein is CASSPTGGYENRPLHF.

Regarding this clone: The conserved phenylalanine or tryptophan is not found at the CDR3 terminus, so this likely reflects a read error. The DNA is omitted, as the CDR3 cannot be located on it reliably, and the CDR3 follows TCRdb's listing. This chain uses TRBV6-6 with TRBJ2-7. The CDR3 region is 12 residues in length, termini included. Germline V gene lookup returns CDR1 MNHNY and CDR2 SVGAGI (reference sequence). CDR3 region: CASSYLGYPILL.

Remarks on this clone: Other DNA sequences in this specimen translate into the identical CDR3. The chain carries TRBV7-9 and TRBJ2-5; no clear D. The germline V gene encodes CDR1 SEHNR and CDR2 FQNEAQ (reference sequence). The CDR3 runs to 13 residues. Trimming cost V 1 base and J 3 bases, with 6 bases left between them. CDR3 loop: CASSLVPEETQYF. Written as DNA, the CDR3 is TGTGCCAGCAGCTTAGTCCCAGAAGAGACCCAGTACTTC.

V usage is TRBV6-5 and J usage is TRBJ2-5; D call uncertain. The V and J ends lost 0 bases and 4 bases respectively, with 9 bases between them. CDR3 length: 14 amino acids. Germline assignment: CDR1 MNHEY and CDR2 SVGAGI. The CDR3 here is CASSYSNPLETQYF. The CDR3 bases are TGTGCCAGCAGTTACTCGAATCCCCTAGAGACCCAGTACTTC.

J is TRBJ2-2 and V is TRBV4-3; TRBD1 agrees at 7 bases. The germline CDR1 and CDR2 sequences are LGHNA and YSLEER. This CDR3 comprises 15 residues. Losses at the gene ends were 4 bases for V and 0 bases for J; bases not matched to a gene: 2. The DNA of the CDR3 is TGCGCCAGCAGCCTGGGACAGCCGAACACCGGGGAGCTGTTTTTT. This gives the protein CASSLGQPNTGELFF.

The V gene is TRBV5-1, the J gene TRBJ1-2; the D is unclear. Per germline, CDR1 SGHRS and CDR2 YFSETQ. The CDR3 covers 15 residues. Trimming pared 0 bases from V and 8 bases from J, leaving 17 bases between. Here the CDR3 reads CASSLGTARGGGYTF. As DNA, the CDR3 is TGCGCCAGCAGCTTGGGGACGGCCAGAGGAGGAGGCTACACCTTC. The full variable domain, with the rest looked up from reference TRBV5-1 and TRBJ1-2, is KAGVTQTPRYLIKTRGQQVTLSCSPISGHRSVSWYQQTPGQGLQFLFEYFSETQRNKGNFPGRFSGRQFSNSRSEMNVSTLELGDSALYLCASSLGTARGGGYTFGSGTRLTVV.

The J gene is TRBJ2-1, the V gene TRBV10-1; 9 bases map to TRBD1. There are 15 residues in the CDR3. CDR1 and CDR2 from the germline V gene are WNHNN and SYGVQD (reference sequence). The V gene end was trimmed by 6 bases and the J gene end by 1 base; junction bases not matched to a gene: 4. The CDR3 sequence is CASSFGQGSYNEQFF. The CDR3 DNA is TGCGCCAGCAGCTTCGGACAGGGGTCCTACAATGAGCAGTTCTTC.

The chain couples TRBV19 to TRBJ1-4; TRBD1 might be the D (6 bases). CDR1 and CDR2 from the germline V gene are LNHDA and SQIVND (reference sequence). There are 15 residues in the CDR3. Trimming took 10 bases from V and 0 from J, leaving 15 bases between them. The CDR3 nucleotides are TGTGCCACCTCAGGACAGATATCAACTAATGAAAAACTGTTTTTT. Its protein is CATSGQISTNEKLFF.

The chain uses TRBV6-5 and TRBJ1-1, with D uncertain. V was pared by 0 bases and J by 2 bases, with 13 bases between. CDR3 length: 16 residues. Per germline, CDR1 MNHEY and CDR2 SVGAGI. As DNA, the CDR3 is TGTGCCAGCAGTTACTCACGAGGTGCCCTTAACACTGAAGCTTTCTTT. This gives the protein CASSYSRGALNTEAFF.